These T cell receptor beta chains were read from a single sample in a study of CD8 T cell repertoires and HIV-1 epitope variants. Their recognized antigens are unknown. Assay: immunoSEQ multiplex PCR; the TCRdb copy retains only in-frame clones and omits some. Found here are some 5,500 clones, about two thirds of them singletons; the top ten hold roughly 45%. Source material: cultured CD8+ T cells derived from PBMCs. Source of these receptors: a male donor with HIV. Both conserved end residues are part of each CDR3. A D gene is named only where the DNA matches it firmly. Clone size is not always given. Where it is, it says once, few, many or a class for expanded clones.

len,abundance,j_gene,d_gene,v_gene,CDR3aa,CDR3nt
13,.,TRBJ2-2,.,TRBV25-1,CATRSSNTGELFF,TGTGCCACCCGGAGTTCGAACACCGGGGAGCTGTTTTTT
12,few,TRBJ2-3,.,TRBV11-3,CASSSTADTQYF,TGTGCCAGCAGCTCGACAGCAGATACGCAGTATTTT
13,once,TRBJ2-7,.,TRBV9,CASSAEQGYEQYF,TGTGCCAGCAGCGCCGAGCAGGGCTACGAGCAGTACTTC
14,few,TRBJ1-5,.,TRBV18,CASSLLEGKQPQHF,TGTGCCAGCTCACTACTGGAGGGAAAACAGCCCCAGCATTTT
15,.,TRBJ2-7,TRBD2,TRBV9,CASSKEPGLGYEQYF,TGTGCCAGCAGCAAGGAACCGGGACTAGGCTACGAGCAGTACTTC
14,.,TRBJ1-1,TRBD1,TRBV7-3,CASSPSPGQGQAFF,TGTGCCAGCAGCCCAAGTCCGGGACAGGGACAAGCTTTCTTT
14,few,TRBJ2-7,.,TRBV10-2,CASSEGGLIYEQYF,TGCGCCAGCAGTGAAGGGGGGTTGATTTACGAGCAGTACTTC
16,.,TRBJ2-1,TRBD2,TRBV5-1,CASSPRGKRESNEQFF,TGCGCCAGCAGCCCCCGGGGGAAGCGGGAGAGCAATGAGCAGTTCTTC
13,.,TRBJ1-2,TRBD1,TRBV25-1,CASSELGQGGHTF,TGTGCCAGCAGTGAATTGGGACAGGGCGGTCACACCTTC
14,.,TRBJ1-2,.,TRBV7-6,CASSRGQAPWGYTF,TGTGCCAGCAGCCGGGGGCAGGCGCCTTGGGGCTACACCTTC
15,.,TRBJ1-4,TRBD1,TRBV5-4,CASSSTGGAGEKLFF,TGTGCCAGCAGCTCGACAGGGGGCGCAGGTGAAAAACTGTTTTTT
12,.,TRBJ1-5,.,TRBV10-1,CASSDLGQPQHF,TGCGCCAGCAGTGATCTGGGTCAGCCCCAGCATTTT
15,once,TRBJ2-7,.,TRBV7-2,CASSLHSGGLYEQYF,TGTGCCAGCAGCTTACACAGCGGAGGATTGTACGAGCAGTACTTC
14,.,TRBJ2-7,.,TRBV28,CASSTRTALYEQYF,TGTGCCAGCAGTACGCGGACAGCACTCTACGAGCAGTACTTC
15,.,TRBJ1-2,TRBD1,TRBV5-6,CASSQGVQNDYGYTF,TGTGCCAGCAGCCAGGGGGTTCAAAACGATTATGGCTACACCTTC
16,.,TRBJ1-1,TRBD1,TRBV7-6,CASSSPTGDLNTEAFF,TGTGCCAGCAGCTCTCCTACAGGGGACCTGAACACTGAAGCTTTCTTT
14,.,TRBJ1-2,.,TRBV5-1,CASSPNQGLYGYTF,TGCGCCAGCAGCCCTAACCAGGGGCTCTATGGCTACACCTTC
14,.,TRBJ1-2,.,TRBV5-4,CASSPGADNYGYTF,TGTGCCAGCAGCCCTGGGGCCGATAACTATGGCTACACCTTC
12,.,TRBJ1-1,TRBD1,TRBV9,CARRELQGGAFF,TGTGCCCGCAGGGAACTACAGGGGGGGGCTTTCTTT
14,.,TRBJ2-2,.,TRBV9,CASSSGGDTGELFF,TGTGCCAGCAGCTCAGGGGGGGACACCGGGGAGCTGTTTTTT
17,.,TRBJ1-1,.,TRBV21-1,CASSRRTYRGRVTEAFF,TGTGCCAGCAGCCGACGGACTTACAGGGGGCGCGTCACTGAAGCTTTCTTT
15,.,TRBJ2-7,.,TRBV29-1,CSVAGLSGGGYEQYF,TGCAGCGTTGCTGGTTTGTCAGGGGGAGGCTACGAGCAGTACTTC
12,.,TRBJ2-7,.,TRBV6-6,CASSYGTYEQYF,TGTGCCAGCAGTTACGGGACATACGAGCAGTACTTC
14,once,TRBJ1-3,.,TRBV21-1,CASGVEGTGNTIYF,TGTGCCAGCGGCGTGGAGGGGACTGGAAACACCATATATTTT
15,.,TRBJ2-5,TRBD1,TRBV7-2,CASSFPGTGHETQYF,TGTGCCAGCAGCTTCCCCGGGACAGGGCATGAGACCCAGTACTTC
15,medium-sized,TRBJ1-5,.,TRBV6-5,CASSGGQGIHQPQHF,TGTGCCAGCAGTGGGGGGCAGGGGATACATCAGCCCCAGCATTTT
12,.,TRBJ2-7,.,TRBV7-3,CASSLRAGEQYF,TGTGCCAGCAGCTTACGAGCGGGCGAGCAGTACTTC
18,.,TRBJ1-4,.,TRBV4-1,CASSQDQPGATTNEKLFF,TGCGCCAGCAGCCAAGATCAGCCGGGGGCGACTACTAATGAAAAACTGTTTTTT
14,.,TRBJ1-2,.,TRBV15,CATSRGAGFDGYTF,TGTGCCACCAGCAGAGGCGCCGGGTTTGATGGCTACACCTTC
15,.,TRBJ2-5,TRBD2,TRBV6-1,CASSEKAGGPETQYF,TGTGCCAGCAGTGAGAAGGCGGGAGGGCCAGAGACCCAGTACTTC
15,.,TRBJ2-7,TRBD1,TRBV11-2,CASSLEAGGYYEQYF,TGTGCCAGCAGCTTAGAGGCAGGGGGCTACTACGAGCAGTACTTC
17,.,TRBJ1-3,TRBD1,TRBV4-2,CASSQEVDRGSGNTIYF,TGTGCCAGCAGCCAAGAGGTGGACAGGGGCTCTGGAAACACCATATATTTT
13,few,TRBJ2-7,.,TRBV7-2,CASRPRGSYEQYF,TGTGCCAGCAGGCCGAGGGGGTCCTACGAGCAGTACTTC
11,.,TRBJ2-1,.,TRBV10-2,CASSTGNEQFF,TGCGCCAGCAGTACAGGGAATGAGCAGTTCTTC
14,few,TRBJ1-6,.,TRBV10-2,CASSEAGGEAPLHF,TGCGCCAGCAGTGAGGCCGGGGGAGAGGCGCCCCTCCACTTT
13,.,TRBJ2-7,.,TRBV30,CAWEIPGWYEQYF,TGTGCCTGGGAAATCCCAGGGTGGTACGAGCAGTACTTC
15,.,TRBJ1-5,.,TRBV5-4,CASSLWAEEDQPQHF,TGTGCCAGCAGCTTGTGGGCGGAGGAGGATCAGCCCCAGCATTTT
14,.,TRBJ2-5,TRBD2,TRBV6-5,CASSYSLAGEIQYF,TGTGCCAGCAGTTACTCACTAGCGGGAGAGATCCAGTACTTC
14,.,TRBJ1-1,.,TRBV19,CASSPGPVGDEAFF,TGTGCCAGTAGTCCGGGACCTGTTGGGGATGAAGCTTTCTTT
13,.,TRBJ1-2,.,TRBV9,CASSVDDNYGYTF,TGTGCCAGCAGCGTAGATGATAACTATGGCTACACCTTC
19,.,TRBJ2-7,.,TRBV7-6,CASSLGGLGSSGPAYEQYF,TGTGCCAGCAGCTTAGGAGGGTTGGGGTCCAGCGGGCCGGCCTACGAGCAGTACTTC
15,.,TRBJ1-1,.,TRBV9,CASSVAPSLTAEAFF,TGTGCCAGCAGCGTAGCACCCTCCTTAACGGCTGAAGCTTTCTTT
13,.,TRBJ1-1,.,TRBV10-3,CAISEGGTAEAFF,TGTGCCATCAGTGAGGGAGGGACCGCCGAAGCTTTCTTT
11,few,TRBJ1-2,.,TRBV28,CASSLPGGYTF,TGTGCCAGCAGTTTACCCGGGGGCTACACCTTC
16,.,TRBJ2-1,TRBD2,TRBV7-2,CASSARLAGGPDEQFF,TGTGCCAGCAGCGCGCGACTAGCGGGAGGGCCGGATGAGCAGTTCTTC
16,few,TRBJ2-1,.,TRBV7-3,CASSLIGRVSGNEQFF,TGTGCCAGCAGCTTAATTGGTAGGGTTTCGGGGAATGAGCAGTTCTTC
15,few,TRBJ2-1,TRBD1,TRBV11-2,CASSLVRGILNEQFF,TGTGCCAGCAGCTTAGTCAGGGGGATTTTAAATGAGCAGTTCTTC
13,.,TRBJ2-3,.,TRBV19,CASSMTRTDTQYF,TGTGCCAGTAGTATGACCCGCACAGATACGCAGTATTTT
17,.,TRBJ2-3,TRBD2,TRBV19,CASSIGLAGALTDTQYF,TGTGCCAGTAGTATTGGGCTAGCGGGGGCCCTTACAGATACGCAGTATTTT
16,once,TRBJ2-5,TRBD2,TRBV11-3,CASSLELAGSQETQYF,TGTGCCAGCAGCTTAGAGTTAGCGGGGAGCCAAGAGACCCAGTACTTC
14,.,TRBJ2-5,.,TRBV7-7,CASSLAPERETQYF,TGTGCCAGCAGCTTAGCTCCCGAGAGGGAGACCCAGTACTTC
12,.,TRBJ2-1,.,TRBV9,CASSVVFNEQFF,TGTGCCAGCAGCGTAGTGTTCAATGAGCAGTTCTTC
13,.,TRBJ1-2,.,TRBV5-1,CASSLGGDYGYTF,TGCGCCAGCAGCTTGGGGGGCGACTATGGCTACACCTTC